This T cell receptor beta chain was sequenced for a study of blood T cell repertoires in COVID-19. Study background: From T cells, B-cell-depleted T cells, or PBMCs came the material, which was cDNA or gDNA.

With 0 bases removed from V and 4 bases from J, the gap between germline ends came to 6 bases. This CDR3 is built from 13 residues. Germline loops: CDR1 SGHAT, CDR2 FQNNGV. The repertoire was sequenced with immunoSEQ multiplex PCR; TCRdb's copy has only in-frame clones and lacks some. This table has roughly 180,000 clones, over 70% appearing once. The TCR comes from a woman aged 40 to 50 with acute COVID-19. This chain uses TRBV11-2 with TRBJ1-2; D remains ambiguous. The sequenced sample was PBMCs or T cells enriched from blood (not recorded which). The CDR3 nucleotides read TGTGCCAGCAGCTTAGACTCCAGCTATGGCTACACCTTC. Translated, it gives CASSLDSSYGYTF.